The present T cell receptor (beta chain) was sequenced within a study of shared clonotypes between healthy human individuals. Study-level findings and limits: Sampling involved blood alone; tissue repertoires likely differ. Around 4.7% was the fraction of naive CD4 clonotypes found shared across a handful of donors.

Comment on this clone: What it binds is unknown.

The CDR3 totals 14 residues. Germline V CDR1 and CDR2: SNHLY, FYNNEI. J was trimmed by 7 bases and V by 8 bases; bases with no gene match: 9. Only in-frame clones appear in the TCRdb table, and some are missing; sequencing was by immunoSEQ multiplex PCR. Among some 2,100,000 clones listed, around 95% were seen once. Splitting of CD4+ cells produced CD45RA+ naive and CD45RA-negative memory subsets. This clonotype was obtained from a man younger than 35 in good health. The sequencing sample was made of naive CD4+ T cells sorted from blood. Subset reported: CD45RA+ positively selected. The V call is TRBV2, the J call TRBJ2-1; 9 bases line up with TRBD1. The CDR3, as DNA: TGTGCCAGCTTTGGCGGGACAGGGCAAAATGAGCAGTTCTTC. This gives the protein CASFGGTGQNEQFF.